Below, 29 T cell receptor beta chains from the same sample are listed, as sequenced in a study of blood T cells in healthy people across ages. The use of a sample-barcoded 5' primer and a J-beta primer mix characterized a second PCR of about 7 to 12 cycles. TCRdb redid the calling of the 5' RACE reads with MiXCR, one entry per CDR3 protein. The sample carries around 800,000 distinct CDR3 sequences, less than 70% recorded once. Sequencing was done on a sample of blood. These receptors were obtained from a man at least 80 years old in good health.

This chain's CDR3 is CSARGGQPRGDAFF. DNA for the CDR3: TGCAGTGCTAGAGGGGGACAGCCCCGTGGTGACGCTTTCTTT. The chain links TRBV20-1 to TRBJ1-1; 7 nucleotides match TRBD1. CDR1 and CDR2 from the germline V gene are DFQATT and SNEGSKA (reference sequence). The J segment lost 11 bases and the V segment lost 1 base, leaving 13 bases of the junction unmatched. The CDR3 spans 14 residues.

Concerning this clonotype: A much larger clone differs from this one at a single base, so this may be a read error. The rearrangement uses TRBV14 and TRBJ2-3; D gene unclear. CDR1 and CDR2 from the germline V gene are SGHDN and FVKESK. The CDR3 spans 12 residues. Trimming removed 4 bases at V and 14 bases at J, with 16 bases between. This CDR3 reads CASSRSHRDAYF. The CDR3 region has the DNA TGTGCCAGCAGCCGGTCGCACAGAGACGCGTATTTT.

The CDR3 nucleotides are TGTGCCAGCAGCTTAGAGCCAGATACGCAGTATTTT. Protein product: CASSLEPDTQYF. The chain combines TRBV7-2 with TRBJ2-3; D unresolved. CDR1 is SGHTA and CDR2 is FQGNSA in the germline V gene. V gave up 1 base and J gave up 4 bases, with 3 bases separating them. The CDR3 is 12 residues long. Looking up the rest from reference TRBV7-2 and TRBJ2-3 gives the full variable domain: GAGVSQSPSNKVTEKGKDVELRCDPISGHTALYWYRQSLGQGLEFLIYFQGNSAPDKSGLPSDRFSAERTGGSVSTLTIQRTQQEDSAVYLCASSLEPDTQYFGPGTRLTVL.

In its sample, this clonotype was seen once. The CDR3 reads CASRYRGGYSEAFF. CDR3 sequence (DNA): TGTGCCAGCAGGTACAGGGGCGGATACTCTGAAGCTTTCTTT. The chain couples TRBV3-1 to TRBJ1-1; TRBD1 agrees at 7 bases. The CDR3 has 14 amino acids. V gave up 6 bases and J gave up 6 bases; unmatched junction bases: 10. Germline V gene lookup returns CDR1 LGHDT and CDR2 YNNKEL (reference sequence).

The chain couples TRBV27 to TRBJ2-7; D is unresolved. From germline, CDR1 is MNHEY and CDR2 SMNVEV (reference sequence). Trimming stripped 5 bases from V and 0 bases from J, with 14 bases between. The CDR3 sequence is 15 residues long. CDR3 bases: TGTGCCAGCAGTAAGGAGAAGGGTAGCTCCTACGAGCAGTACTTC. Protein product: CASSKEKGSSYEQYF.

V gene TRBV7-2 combines with J gene TRBJ2-5, with D uncertain. V was trimmed by 2 bases and J by 7 bases, leaving 11 bases between them. There are 13 residues in the CDR3. CDR1 and CDR2 (germline): SGHTA, FQGNSA. CDR3: CASSLKQIRTQYF. CDR3 in DNA: TGTGCCAGCAGCTTAAAACAGATAAGGACCCAGTACTTC. Filled out from reference TRBV7-2 and TRBJ2-5, the complete variable domain reads GAGVSQSPSNKVTEKGKDVELRCDPISGHTALYWYRQSLGQGLEFLIYFQGNSAPDKSGLPSDRFSAERTGGSVSTLTIQRTQQEDSAVYLCASSLKQIRTQYFGPGTRLLVL.

CDR3: CASSLLAGGKDEQYF. CDR3 DNA sequence: TGTGCCAGCAGCTTACTAGCGGGAGGCAAGGACGAGCAGTACTTC. The chain is built from TRBV7-9 and TRBJ2-7; 11 bases line up with TRBD2. The length of the CDR3 is 15 residues. The V segment lost 2 bases and the J segment 5 bases; nucleotides outside the gene matches: 5. Germline V CDR1 and CDR2: SEHNR, FQNEAQ (reference sequence).

V usage is TRBV20-1 and J usage is TRBJ2-1; 8 positions match TRBD2. V lost 0 bases to trimming and J lost 9 bases; unmatched junction nucleotides: 10. CDR1 and CDR2 (germline): DFQATT, SNEGSKA (reference sequence). The CDR3 covers 15 residues. CDR3 nucleotide sequence: TGCAGTGCTAGAGATCGATTAGCGGGACCCGGTGAGCAGTTCTTC. Translated: CSARDRLAGPGEQFF.

This clonotype has just a few counts. The genes are TRBV11-1 and TRBJ2-5, with unresolved D. The CDR3 consists of 14 residues. CDR1 and CDR2 (germline): SGHAT, FQDESV (reference sequence). The ends were cut back, 0 bases at V and 2 bases at J, with 7 bases in the middle. CDR3 sequence reads: CASSLAQPQETQYF. In nucleotides, the CDR3 is TGTGCCAGCAGCTTAGCACAGCCACAAGAGACCCAGTACTTC.

The chain has TRBV7-8 and TRBJ2-1, with unresolved D. Germline CDR1 and CDR2: SGHVS and FQNEAQ. The CDR3 sequence is 11 residues long. V lost 4 bases and J lost 13, with 11 bases in between. Here the CDR3 reads CASSSRQGQFF. DNA for the CDR3: TGTGCCAGCAGCTCGAGACAAGGCCAGTTCTTC.

CDR3: CACPSGGSSYNEQFF. The CDR3, as DNA: TGCGCGTGCCCTAGCGGGGGGAGCTCCTACAATGAGCAGTTCTTC. This sequence joins TRBV20-1 and TRBJ2-1; 11 nucleotides agree with TRBD2. Germline V lookup: CDR1 DFQATT, CDR2 SNEGSKA (reference sequence). The CDR3 has 15 residues.

This clonotype was seen a few times. The rearrangement links TRBV20-1 to TRBJ2-4; D ambiguous. Trimming cost V 2 bases and J 0 bases, with 11 bases left between them. The CDR3 is 15 amino acids. The germline V gene has CDR1 DFQATT and CDR2 SNEGSKA (reference sequence). This chain's CDR3 is CSARYSALAKNIQYF. Here the CDR3 DNA reads TGCAGTGCTAGATACAGCGCACTAGCCAAAAACATTCAGTACTTC.

CDR3 nucleotide sequence: TGTGCCAGCAGATGGACTAGCGGGAGGGACGAGCAGTACTTC. Its translation: CASRWTSGRDEQYF. This chain connects TRBV2 to TRBJ2-4, with TRBD2 matching 15 bases. The end of the DNA fits TRBJ2-7 better, so the J call may be wrong. There are 14 residues in the CDR3. Germline-derived CDR1 and CDR2 are SNHLY and FYNNEI.

For the CDR3, the DNA is TGTGCCAGCAGTCGAAGGGGGCTAGGGGCCAACGTCCTGACTTTC. Residues: CASSRRGLGANVLTF. The rearrangement joins TRBV2 to TRBJ2-6, with 7 bases aligning to TRBD1. The CDR3 has 15 amino acids. Unmatched junction bases numbered 5, after V lost 5 bases and J lost 4 bases. Per germline, CDR1 SNHLY and CDR2 FYNNEI.

This clonotype occurred once. The V call is TRBV20-1, the J call TRBJ2-5, with 8 nucleotides matching TRBD2. CDR3 size: 13 residues. J lost 5 bases, V lost 6 bases, and 8 bases had no gene match. The germline CDR1 and CDR2 sequences are DFQATT and SNEGSKA (reference sequence). CDR3 region: CSAQRGFPETQYF. CDR3 sequence (DNA): TGCAGTGCCCAGCGGGGGTTTCCGGAGACCCAGTACTTC.

V gene TRBV7-9 combines with J gene TRBJ2-3; 8 positions agree with TRBD2. The CDR3 has 18 amino acids. CDR1 is SEHNR, CDR2 FQNEAQ, per germline (reference sequence). The V and J ends lost 5 bases and 0 bases, in that order; junction bases with no gene match: 13. The CDR3: CASSRVQPSGPSTDTQYF. CDR3 sequence (DNA): TGTGCCAGCAGCCGCGTGCAACCTAGCGGGCCTAGCACAGATACGCAGTATTTT.

The chain is built from TRBV6-1 and TRBJ2-7; 7 bases agree with TRBD1. V lost 6 bases to trimming and J lost 2 bases; unmatched junction nucleotides: 4. Per germline, CDR1 MNHNS and CDR2 SASEGT. This CDR3 has 13 amino acids. The CDR3 loop is CASRTGQTYEQYF. The CDR3 DNA reads TGTGCCAGCAGGACGGGACAGACCTACGAGCAGTACTTC.

The gene calls are TRBV10-3 and TRBJ1-2; TRBD1 is a possible D gene (6 bases). V dropped 3 bases and J dropped 8 bases, with 16 bases sitting between them. This CDR3 contains 14 residues. The germline gives CDR1 ENHRY, CDR2 SYGVKD. The CDR3 nucleotides read TGTGCCATCAGTGACCCCGGGGGCCCAAGGGGCTACACCTTC. This codes for CAISDPGGPRGYTF.

The J gene is TRBJ2-7, the V gene TRBV20-1; 9 bases are shared with TRBD2. Germline CDR1 is DFQATT and CDR2 is SNEGSKA (reference sequence). V gave up 6 bases and J gave up 9 bases; unmatched junction bases: 15. This CDR3 spans 14 amino acids. This CDR3 reads CSAQGASGVRAQYF. CDR3 DNA sequence: TGCAGTGCCCAAGGGGCTAGCGGGGTAAGGGCGCAGTACTTC.

With respect to this clonotype: A read error may produce the germline difference seen at one junction end. This sequence joins TRBV2 and TRBJ2-1, with D perhaps TRBD2 (5 bases). CDR1 and CDR2 from the germline V gene are SNHLY and FYNNEI. CDR3 length equals 12 residues. The chain's CDR3 is CARSQGRGEQFF. The CDR3 nucleotides are TGTGCCCGCAGTCAAGGACGAGGGGAGCAGTTCTTC.

The gene calls are TRBV20-1 and TRBJ2-5, with 12 bases that match TRBD2. The J call may be in error: the DNA end matches TRBJ2-7 better. Germline CDR1 DFQATT, CDR2 SNEGSKA (reference sequence). The CDR3 totals 14 residues. The CDR3 nucleotides read TGCAGTGCGAGCCTAGCGGGAGGGTCCCGCGAGCAGTACTTC. As protein: CSASLAGGSREQYF.

The genes are TRBV7-9 and TRBJ1-6, with 7 bases that match TRBD1. J was trimmed by 2 bases and V by 7 bases; bases with no gene match: 8. The CDR3 spans 16 residues. Germline values: CDR1 SEHNR, CDR2 FQNEAQ (reference sequence). The CDR3 bases are TGTGCCAGCACCACGGGCGGACAGGCCTATAATTCACCCCTCCACTTT. Translated, it gives CASTTGGQAYNSPLHF.

The chain carries TRBV6-5 and TRBJ1-5; D may be TRBD1 (6 bases). The CDR3 extends over 13 amino acids. Germline V CDR1 and CDR2: MNHEY, SVGAGI. Trimming removed 6 bases at V and 7 bases at J, with 13 bases between. DNA of the CDR3: TGTGCCAGCAGACGGACAGCAAACCAGCCCCAGCATTTT. The encoded protein is CASRRTANQPQHF.

This chain connects TRBV4-2 to TRBJ2-7; 8 positions agree with TRBD2. The CDR3 length is 15 residues. CDR1 and CDR2 from the germline V gene are LGHNA and YNFKEQ. V dropped 6 bases and J dropped 5; count of bases not matched to a gene: 12. CDR3 loop: CASRRSGSGSHEQYF. The CDR3 bases are TGTGCCAGCAGGCGGAGCGGGAGTGGTTCCCACGAGCAGTACTTC.

Details on this clonotype: This may be a read error: a much more frequent sequence differs by one nucleotide. The chain links TRBV5-1 to TRBJ2-7, with 7 bases that match TRBD2. Germline loops: CDR1 SGHRS, CDR2 YFSETQ. The CDR3 is 15 amino acids. The V gene end was trimmed by 3 bases and the J gene end by 5 bases; junction bases not matched to a gene: 11. The CDR3 region is CASSSAGGSAHEQYF. CDR3 nucleotide sequence: TGCGCCAGCAGCTCGGCGGGCGGGAGCGCCCACGAGCAGTACTTC.

The chain links TRBV7-8 to TRBJ1-1; D is perhaps TRBD1 (6 bases). CDR1 SGHVS and CDR2 FQNEAQ come from the germline V gene. Trimming left V 2 bases short and J 5 bases short, with 15 bases between. This CDR3 region has 15 residues. The CDR3 sequence: CASSLIGGGLTEAFF. The CDR3 DNA sequence: TGTGCCAGCAGCTTAATTGGGGGCGGTTTGACTGAAGCTTTCTTT. Together with reference TRBV7-8 and TRBJ1-1, the CDR3 gives the full variable domain: GAGVSQSPRYKVAKRGQDVALRCDPISGHVSLFWYQQALGQGPEFLTYFQNEAQLDKSGLPSDRFFAERPEGSVSTLKIQRTQQEDSAVYLCASSLIGGGLTEAFFGQGTRLTVV.

This rearrangement joins TRBV12-3 or TRBV12-4 to TRBJ1-2; 7 bases agree with TRBD1. V trimming: 6 bases; J trimming: 8 bases; junction bases outside the gene matches: 12. This CDR3 spans 14 amino acids. The CDR3 sequence is CASRPTGAVNGYTF. CDR3 bases: TGTGCCAGCAGACCTACAGGGGCGGTGAACGGCTACACCTTC.

The chain combines TRBV27 with TRBJ1-5; 9 bases agree with TRBD1. The trim removed 5 bases at V and 2 bases at J, leaving 7 bases unmatched. Germline V gene sequence: CDR1 MNHEY, CDR2 SMNVEV (reference sequence). The CDR3 has 16 residues. In nucleotides, the CDR3 is TGTGCCAGCAGTCGTCTGGGACAGGGTGGCAATCAGCCCCAGCATTTT. Protein product: CASSRLGQGGNQPQHF.

This clonotype was counted a single time. The chain couples TRBV20-1 to TRBJ1-6; no clear D. The CDR3 is 16 residues long. V lost 0 bases, J lost 2 bases, and 11 bases lay in between. Germline loops: CDR1 DFQATT, CDR2 SNEGSKA (reference sequence). Here the CDR3 reads CSARDSGSAYNSPLHF. The CDR3 DNA sequence: TGCAGTGCTAGAGATTCGGGCAGCGCCTATAATTCACCCCTCCACTTT.